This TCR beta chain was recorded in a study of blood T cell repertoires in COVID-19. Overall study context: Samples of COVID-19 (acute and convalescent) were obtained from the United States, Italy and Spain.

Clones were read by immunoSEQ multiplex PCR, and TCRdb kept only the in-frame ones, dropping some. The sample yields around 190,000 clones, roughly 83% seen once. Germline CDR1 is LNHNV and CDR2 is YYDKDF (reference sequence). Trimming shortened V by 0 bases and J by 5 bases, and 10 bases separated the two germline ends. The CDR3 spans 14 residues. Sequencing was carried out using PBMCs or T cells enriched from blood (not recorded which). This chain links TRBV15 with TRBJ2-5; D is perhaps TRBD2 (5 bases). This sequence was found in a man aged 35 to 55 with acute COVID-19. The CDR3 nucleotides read TGTGCCACCAGCAGAGACACCCCGGGGGAGACCCAGTACTTC. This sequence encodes CATSRDTPGETQYF.